Below, one TCR beta chain is given with its context. The antigen is undetermined. The germline gives CDR1 SGDLS, CDR2 YYNGEE. The CDR3 sequence is 14 residues long. The V segment lost 2 bases and the J segment 3 bases; nucleotides outside the gene matches: 5. The record originates from a study of T cell responses to AZD1222 COVID-19 vaccine. Sequenced by immunoSEQ multiplex PCR; TCRdb stores in-frame clones only, minus some. The table includes roughly 180,000 clones, around 92% detected once. Study-wide points: Most donors were white British, females outnumbered males, and clonal diversity was possibly underestimated. Seropositive at baseline were only a handful of AZD1222 recipients.

This chain uses TRBV9 with TRBJ2-7; TRBD2 matches 7 bases. The sequence derives from an adult who received the AZD1222 COVID-19 vaccine. Sequences were derived from peripheral blood, sampled 28 days after the second AZD1222 dose. The CDR3 DNA reads as TGTGCCAGCAGCGTGGGGGAGGGAGGCTACGAGCAGTACTTC. It codes for CASSVGEGGYEQYF.